This T cell receptor beta chain comes out of a study of CD8+ T cells in alopecia areata. About the research overall: Those patients who were treated received oral tofacitinib, which was given at 5 to 10 mg twice daily for moderate-to-severe alopecia areata. Regarding the study as a whole: Scalp clonality dropped significantly under tofacitinib, as did expanded CD8+ top-100 clones.

This sample's treatment: oral pan-JAK inhibitor, 5-10 mg twice daily. Peripheral blood, together with lesional scalp punch biopsies, was collected from alopecia areata patients. A note on this clone: The antigen remains unidentified. Within the sample, other DNA sequences also encode this same CDR3.

Germline V gene lookup returns CDR1 SQVTM and CDR2 ANQGSEA. J lost 4 bases, V lost 4 bases, and 1 base had no gene match. The CDR3 runs 12 residues. In each case, RNA was isolated and then reverse transcribed into cDNA as the sequencing template. The method was immunoSEQ multiplex PCR; TCRdb's version includes in-frame clones alone and lacks a portion of them. The sample lists 200,000 to 250,000 clones; about 50% were seen once. This TCR derives from a human donor with alopecia areata. The chain uses TRBV29-1 and TRBJ2-5; 9 nucleotides line up with TRBD1. The source was CD4+ T cells sorted from blood, collected at week 4, from a patient treated with tofacitinib. CDR3 DNA sequence: TGCAGCGTTGTGACAGGGGGAGAGACCCAGTACTTC. Its protein product is CSVVTGGETQYF. Full variable domain (missing parts from reference TRBV29-1 and TRBJ2-5): SAVISQKPSRDICQRGTSLTIQCQVDSQVTMMFWYRQQPGQSLTLIATANQGSEATYESGFVIDKFPISRPNLTFSTLTVSNMSPEDSSIYLCSVVTGGETQYFGPGTRLLVL.